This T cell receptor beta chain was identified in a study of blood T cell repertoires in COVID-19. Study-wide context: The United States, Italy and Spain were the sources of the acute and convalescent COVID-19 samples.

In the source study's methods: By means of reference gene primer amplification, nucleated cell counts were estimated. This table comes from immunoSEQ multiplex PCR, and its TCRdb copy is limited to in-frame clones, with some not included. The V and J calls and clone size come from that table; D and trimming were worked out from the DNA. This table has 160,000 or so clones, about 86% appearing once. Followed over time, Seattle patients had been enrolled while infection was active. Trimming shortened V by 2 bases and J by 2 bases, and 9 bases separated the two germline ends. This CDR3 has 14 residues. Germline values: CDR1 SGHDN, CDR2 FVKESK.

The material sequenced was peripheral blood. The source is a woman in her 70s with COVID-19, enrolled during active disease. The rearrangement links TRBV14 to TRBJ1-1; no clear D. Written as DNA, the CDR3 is TGTGCCAGCAGCCAACAACACATTAACACTGAAGCTTTCTTT. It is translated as CASSQQHINTEAFF.